This TCR beta chain appears in the sequencing data of a study of cytomegalovirus exposure and HLA in healthy donors. The PCR ran on 60 Vbeta and 13 Jbeta primers. The method was immunoSEQ multiplex PCR; TCRdb's version includes in-frame clones alone and lacks a portion of them. The data contain under 150,000 clones, roughly 80% of them singletons. A word on this clone: The antigen is unknown.

Donors showed nominal health when sampled, although they likely had unrecorded immune exposures. Study results and caveats: Overall, roughly 160 TCR beta chains were annotated as cytomegalovirus-associated. When a later analysis compared HLA-associated TCR beta chains with equally common others, the HLA-associated chains turned out to be more clonally expanded and to have lower generation probabilities.

This CDR3 contains 15 residues. Germline CDR1 reads SGHTA; CDR2 reads FQGNSA. V was clipped by 0 bases and J by 4 bases, with 12 bases between them. Sequenced sample: PBMCs. The genes are TRBV7-2 and TRBJ1-2, with D possibly being TRBD1 (6 bases). The sequence came from a male donor in good health and CMV-seropositive. In nucleotides, the CDR3 is TGTGCCAGCAGCTTAGCGAGGGGGAGGGGCTATGGCTACACCTTC. Translating it yields CASSLARGRGYGYTF.